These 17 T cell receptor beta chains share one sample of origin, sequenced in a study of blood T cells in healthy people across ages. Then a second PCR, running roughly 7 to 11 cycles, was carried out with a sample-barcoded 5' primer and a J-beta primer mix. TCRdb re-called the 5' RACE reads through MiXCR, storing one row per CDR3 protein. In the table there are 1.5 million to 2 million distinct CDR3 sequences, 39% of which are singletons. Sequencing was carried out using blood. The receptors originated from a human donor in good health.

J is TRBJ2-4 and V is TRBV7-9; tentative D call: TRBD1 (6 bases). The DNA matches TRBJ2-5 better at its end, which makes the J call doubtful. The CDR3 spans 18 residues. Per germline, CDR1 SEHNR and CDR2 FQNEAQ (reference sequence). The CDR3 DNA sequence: TGTGCCAGCAGCTTAGGACAGGCGGCATTCTCTCCTCGAGAGACCCAGTACTTC. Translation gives CASSLGQAAFSPRETQYF.

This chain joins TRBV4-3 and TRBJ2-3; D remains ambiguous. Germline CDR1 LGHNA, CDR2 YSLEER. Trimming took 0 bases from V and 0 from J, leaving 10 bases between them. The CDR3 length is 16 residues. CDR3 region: CASSQEGPPSTDTQYF. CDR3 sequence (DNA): TGCGCCAGCAGCCAAGAAGGACCCCCAAGCACAGATACGCAGTATTTT.

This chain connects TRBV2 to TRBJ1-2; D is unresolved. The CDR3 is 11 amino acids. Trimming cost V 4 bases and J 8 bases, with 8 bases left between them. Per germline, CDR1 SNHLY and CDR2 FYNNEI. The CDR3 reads CASSAAGGYTF. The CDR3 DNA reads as TGTGCCAGCAGTGCCGCTGGGGGCTACACCTTC.

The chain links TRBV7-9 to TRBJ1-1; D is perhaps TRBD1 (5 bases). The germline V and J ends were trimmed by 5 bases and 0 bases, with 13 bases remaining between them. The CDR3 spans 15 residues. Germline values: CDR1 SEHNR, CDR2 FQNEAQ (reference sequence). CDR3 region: CASSPPRQMNTEAFF. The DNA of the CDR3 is TGTGCCAGCAGCCCGCCCAGACAGATGAACACTGAAGCTTTCTTT. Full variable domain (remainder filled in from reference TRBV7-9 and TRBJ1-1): DTGVSQNPRHKITKRGQNVTFRCDPISEHNRLYWYRQTLGQGPEFLTYFQNEAQLEKSRLLSDRFSAERPKGSFSTLEIQRTEQGDSAMYLCASSPPRQMNTEAFFGQGTRLTVV.

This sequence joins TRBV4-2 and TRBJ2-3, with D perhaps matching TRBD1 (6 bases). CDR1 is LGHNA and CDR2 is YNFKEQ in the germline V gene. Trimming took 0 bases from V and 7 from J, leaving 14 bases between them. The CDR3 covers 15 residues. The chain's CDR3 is CASSQDRKGDNTQYF. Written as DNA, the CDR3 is TGTGCCAGCAGCCAAGATCGAAAGGGGGACAATACGCAGTATTTT.

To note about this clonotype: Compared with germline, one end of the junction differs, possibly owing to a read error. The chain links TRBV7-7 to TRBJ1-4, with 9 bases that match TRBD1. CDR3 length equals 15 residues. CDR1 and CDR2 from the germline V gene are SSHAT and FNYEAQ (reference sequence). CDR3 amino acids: CASSRLGTGNEKLFF. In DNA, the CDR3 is TGTGCTAGCAGCCGCCTCGGGACAGGGAATGAAAAACTGTTTTTT.

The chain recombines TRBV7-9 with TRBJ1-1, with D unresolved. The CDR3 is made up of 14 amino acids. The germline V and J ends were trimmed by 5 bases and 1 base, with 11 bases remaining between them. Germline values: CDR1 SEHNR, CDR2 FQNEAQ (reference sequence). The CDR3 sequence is CASSLSVQNTEAFF. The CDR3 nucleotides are TGTGCCAGCAGCCTGAGCGTTCAGAACACTGAAGCTTTCTTT.

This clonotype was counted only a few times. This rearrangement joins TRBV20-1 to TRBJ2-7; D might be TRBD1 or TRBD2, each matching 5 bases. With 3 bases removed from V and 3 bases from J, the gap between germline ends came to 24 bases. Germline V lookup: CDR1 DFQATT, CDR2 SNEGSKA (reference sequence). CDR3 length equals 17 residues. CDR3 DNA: TGCAGTGCTAGTGCCATCAAGCGAGGGGCGAGACGCTACGAGCAGTACTTC. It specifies CSASAIKRGARRYEQYF.

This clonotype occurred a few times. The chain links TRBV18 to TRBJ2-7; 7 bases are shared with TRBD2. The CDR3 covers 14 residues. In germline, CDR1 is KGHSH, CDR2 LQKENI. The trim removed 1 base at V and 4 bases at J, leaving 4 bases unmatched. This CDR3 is CASSPRGGDYEQYF. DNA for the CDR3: TGTGCCAGCTCACCACGGGGGGGAGATTACGAGCAGTACTTC. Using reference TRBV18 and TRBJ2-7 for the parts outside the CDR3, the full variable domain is NAGVMQNPRHLVRRRGQEARLRCSPMKGHSHVYWYRQLPEEGLKFMVYLQKENIIDESGMPKERFSAEFPKEGPSILRIQQVVRGDSAAYFCASSPRGGDYEQYFGPGTRLTVT.

CDR3 DNA: TGCGCCAGCAGCCAAGATACCCGCCGGGCCAGGGACGCTGAAGCTTTCTTT. Amino acids: CASSQDTRRARDAEAFF. The chain joins TRBV4-3 to TRBJ1-1; a weak D match, TRBD1 (5 bases). V gave up 0 bases and J gave up 6 bases, with 20 bases separating them. The CDR3 consists of 17 residues. Germline V lookup: CDR1 LGHNA, CDR2 YSLEER.

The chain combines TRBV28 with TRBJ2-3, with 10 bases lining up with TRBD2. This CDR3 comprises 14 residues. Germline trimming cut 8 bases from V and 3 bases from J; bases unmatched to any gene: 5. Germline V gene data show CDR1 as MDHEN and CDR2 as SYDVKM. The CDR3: CASYTSGVTDTQYF. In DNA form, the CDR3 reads TGTGCCAGCTATACTAGCGGGGTAACAGATACGCAGTATTTT.

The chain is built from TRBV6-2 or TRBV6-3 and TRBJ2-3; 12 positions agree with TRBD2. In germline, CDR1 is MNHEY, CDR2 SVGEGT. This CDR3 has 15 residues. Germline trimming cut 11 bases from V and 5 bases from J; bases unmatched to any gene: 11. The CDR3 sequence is CASHLLAGGVDTQYF. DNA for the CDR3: TGTGCCTCCCACCTACTAGCGGGGGGTGTAGATACGCAGTATTTT.

DNA for the CDR3: TGCGCCAGCAGCCCCAGTTTTAGCGGGGGGGCCTACAATGAGCAGTTCTTC. Translating it yields CASSPSFSGGAYNEQFF. The chain joins TRBV4-3 to TRBJ2-1, with TRBD2 identical over 11 bases. Germline V lookup: CDR1 LGHNA, CDR2 YSLEER. The V segment lost 4 bases and the J segment 2 bases; nucleotides outside the gene matches: 7. There are 17 residues in the CDR3.

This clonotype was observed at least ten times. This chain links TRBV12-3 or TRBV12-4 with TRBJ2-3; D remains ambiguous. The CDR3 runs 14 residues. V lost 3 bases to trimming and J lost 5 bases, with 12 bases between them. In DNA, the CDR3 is TGTGCCAGCAGTTTTAGTCTGGCAGGAGATACGCAGTATTTT. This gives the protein CASSFSLAGDTQYF.

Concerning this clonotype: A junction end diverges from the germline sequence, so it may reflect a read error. CDR3 DNA: TGTGCCAGCAGCCAAGACCCTGTGGGCTCTGGAAGCACCATATATTTT. It codes for CASSQDPVGSGSTIYF. This sequence joins TRBV4-2 and TRBJ1-3; D gene unclear. The CDR3 length is 16 residues. Germline CDR1 LGHNA, CDR2 YNFKEQ.

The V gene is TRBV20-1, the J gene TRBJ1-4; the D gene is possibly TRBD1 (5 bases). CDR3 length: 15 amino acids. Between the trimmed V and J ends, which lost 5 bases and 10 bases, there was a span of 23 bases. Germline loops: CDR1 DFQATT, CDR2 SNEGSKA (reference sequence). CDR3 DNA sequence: TGCAGTGCTTCTACGGGGGGACGAGGGTTAGGAAAACTGTTTTTT. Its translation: CSASTGGRGLGKLFF.

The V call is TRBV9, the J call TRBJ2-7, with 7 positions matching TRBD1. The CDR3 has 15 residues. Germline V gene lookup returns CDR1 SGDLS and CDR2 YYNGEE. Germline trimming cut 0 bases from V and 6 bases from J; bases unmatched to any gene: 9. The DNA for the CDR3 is TGTGCCAGCAGCGTAGGGAACAGGGGTTTATCCGAGCAGTACTTC. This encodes CASSVGNRGLSEQYF.